A single sample is the source of the 26 T cell receptor beta chains below, sequenced in a study of blood T cell repertoires in COVID-19. TCRdb's table, derived via immunoSEQ multiplex PCR, lists solely in-frame clones and lacks some. The sample lists 200,000 to 250,000 clones, about 88% seen once, with roughly 2.5% in the top ten. The sequenced sample consisted of PBMCs or T cells enriched from blood (not recorded which). All receptors come from a woman aged 25-40 years who had recovered from COVID-19.

The rearrangement uses TRBV6-5 and TRBJ1-1; 8 bases agree with TRBD1. Germline CDR1 and CDR2: MNHEY and SVGAGI. After removal of 0 bases from V and 11 bases from J, the junction contained 2 bases not matched to a gene. This CDR3 region has 12 residues. For the CDR3, the DNA is TGTGCCAGCAGTTACTCCACAGGGGGGGCTTTCTTT. The encoded protein is CASSYSTGGAFF.

The rearrangement joins TRBV5-6 to TRBJ1-1, with 8 bases lining up with TRBD1. The CDR3 sequence is 15 residues long. J lost 3 bases, V lost 4 bases, and 8 bases had no gene match. Germline V CDR1 and CDR2: SGHDT, YYEEEE. The CDR3 reads CASSPGTGLYTEAFF. The CDR3 DNA sequence: TGTGCCAGCAGCCCAGGGACAGGTTTGTACACTGAAGCTTTCTTT.

V gene TRBV12-3 or TRBV12-4 combines with J gene TRBJ2-7; TRBD2 matches at 9 bases. V trimming: 5 bases; J trimming: 3 bases; junction bases outside the gene matches: 2. This CDR3 region has 13 residues. The CDR3 DNA is TGTGCCAGCAGTCTGCGGGGGGGCTACGAGCAGTACTTC. This gives the protein CASSLRGGYEQYF.

The chain couples TRBV6-2 or TRBV6-3 to TRBJ1-2; no firm D call. This CDR3 spans 10 amino acids. V was clipped by 5 bases and J by 7 bases, with 5 bases between them. CDR1 and CDR2 (germline): MNHEY, SVGEGT. In DNA, the CDR3 is TGTGCCAGCAGTGGACTTGGCTACACCTTC. Protein product: CASSGLGYTF.

The V and J genes are TRBV7-9 and TRBJ1-1; D is perhaps TRBD1 (6 bases). Germline loops: CDR1 SEHNR, CDR2 FQNEAQ (reference sequence). The CDR3 extends over 16 amino acids. Trimming pared 6 bases from V and 1 base from J, leaving 18 bases between. Here the CDR3 reads CASSLQGALWNTEAFF. CDR3 in DNA: TGTGCCAGCAGTCTACAGGGTGCTTTATGGAACACTGAAGCTTTCTTT. The whole variable domain, filled in from reference TRBV7-9 and TRBJ1-1, reads DTGVSQNPRHKITKRGQNVTFRCDPISEHNRLYWYRQTLGQGPEFLTYFQNEAQLEKSRLLSDRFSAERPKGSFSTLEIQRTEQGDSAMYLCASSLQGALWNTEAFFGQGTRLTVV.

This sequence joins TRBV5-1 and TRBJ2-2, with 7 nucleotides matching TRBD2. V gave up 7 bases and J gave up 3 bases; unmatched junction bases: 12. Per germline, CDR1 SGHRS and CDR2 YFSETQ. The CDR3 totals 16 residues. In nucleotides, the CDR3 is TGCGCCAGCGAAACCTTGGGGGGGTTCGACACCGGGGAGCTGTTTTTT. Translating it yields CASETLGGFDTGELFF.

The V and J genes are TRBV5-6 and TRBJ1-2; no clear D. This CDR3 is built from 15 residues. The germline V gene encodes CDR1 SGHDT and CDR2 YYEEEE. Trimming pared 2 bases from V and 2 bases from J, leaving 13 bases between. CDR3 coding DNA: TGTGCCAGCAGCTTTTTCGCGGAGACGAACTATGGCTACACCTTC. Translating gives CASSFFAETNYGYTF.

The chain uses TRBV4-3 and TRBJ1-5; weak D call: TRBD1 (6 bases). V was shortened by 4 bases and J by 3 bases, with 13 bases between the two germline ends. Germline V gives CDR1 LGHNA, CDR2 YSLEER. This CDR3 contains 15 residues. The CDR3 DNA sequence: TGCGCCAGCAGCCGACAGGTCGCGCACAATCAGCCCCAGCATTTT. Encoded protein: CASSRQVAHNQPQHF.

The rearrangement joins TRBV7-2 to TRBJ2-3; TRBD2 might be the D (6 bases). Between the trimmed V and J ends, which lost 3 bases and 2 bases, there was a span of 12 bases. Germline values: CDR1 SGHTA, CDR2 FQGNSA. CDR3 size: 15 residues. CDR3 DNA: TGTGCCAGCAGCTTCAATGGGGGGTTCACAGATACGCAGTATTTT. Protein: CASSFNGGFTDTQYF.

This chain uses TRBV7-6 with TRBJ1-5; D not resolved. The germline V and J ends were trimmed by 4 bases and 1 base, with 14 bases remaining between them. Germline values: CDR1 SGHVS, CDR2 FNYEAQ. The CDR3 is 16 residues long. CDR3 sequence reads: CASSSLAGESNQPQHF. CDR3 sequence (DNA): TGTGCCAGCAGCTCTCTTGCCGGGGAGAGCAATCAGCCCCAGCATTTT.

CDR3 coding DNA: TGTGCCAGCAGCGTAGAGGCCGCTAGCTACTACGAGCAGTACTTC. Amino acids: CASSVEAASYYEQYF. V gene TRBV9 combines with J gene TRBJ2-7; weak D call: TRBD2 (5 bases). The CDR3 has 15 amino acids. Deletions cut 0 bases from V and 3 bases from J, with 13 bases between. In germline, CDR1 is SGDLS, CDR2 YYNGEE.

The chain recombines TRBV6-5 with TRBJ1-1, with 10 bases lining up with TRBD1. Looked up from germline, CDR1 is MNHEY and CDR2 is SVGAGI. Trimming cost V 2 bases and J 1 base; bases outside gene matches: 4. CDR3 size: 16 residues. CDR3 residues: CASSYDRTGGNTEAFF. CDR3 sequence (DNA): TGTGCCAGCAGTTACGACCGGACAGGGGGGAACACTGAAGCTTTCTTT.

Worth noting for this clone: A clone one base away is much larger, so this may be a read error. The rearrangement links TRBV11-2 to TRBJ1-6; 9 bases are shared with TRBD1. J was trimmed by 7 bases and V by 5 bases; bases with no gene match: 3. Germline CDR1 is SGHAT and CDR2 is FQNNGV. The CDR3 spans 14 residues. Written as DNA, the CDR3 is TGTGCCAGCAGCCAAGGACAGGGGAATTCACCCCTCCACTTT. Translated, it gives CASSQGQGNSPLHF.

This chain links TRBV5-6 with TRBJ1-1, with D perhaps matching TRBD1 (6 bases). The V end lost 2 bases, the J end lost 6 bases, and 11 bases lay between the germline ends. The CDR3 runs to 13 residues. CDR1 is SGHDT and CDR2 is YYEEEE in the germline V gene. CDR3 bases: TGTGCCAGCAGCTTAACAGGGTTTGCTGAAGCTTTCTTT. Translation: CASSLTGFAEAFF. Together with reference TRBV5-6 and TRBJ1-1, the CDR3 gives the full variable domain: DAGVTQSPTHLIKTRGQQVTLRCSPKSGHDTVSWYQQALGQGPQFIFQYYEEEERQRGNFPDRFSGHQFPNYSSELNVNALLLGDSALYLCASSLTGFAEAFFGQGTRLTVV.

This chain joins TRBV4-1 and TRBJ1-5; 9 bases map to TRBD1. After removal of 1 base from V and 1 base from J, the junction contained 11 bases not matched to a gene. This CDR3 has 19 residues. Per the germline V gene, CDR1 is MGHRA and CDR2 is YSYEKL. CDR3 sequence reads: CASSQVPSFGQGSNQPQHF. The CDR3 nucleotides are TGCGCCAGCAGCCAAGTCCCCAGTTTCGGACAGGGGAGCAATCAGCCCCAGCATTTT.

V and J are TRBV5-4 and TRBJ1-4, with D perhaps matching TRBD1 (6 bases). Germline CDR1 reads SGHNT; CDR2 reads YYREEE (reference sequence). The CDR3 sequence is 15 residues long. The V end was cut by 0 bases, the J end by 8 bases, with 14 bases between. The CDR3 DNA reads TGTGCCAGCAGCTTGGCGGGCAGGGGTGCCGAAAAACTGTTTTTT. It specifies CASSLAGRGAEKLFF.

The chain links TRBV4-1 to TRBJ2-3, with TRBD2 matching 11 bases. After removal of 0 bases from V and 5 bases from J, the junction contained 4 bases not matched to a gene. Germline V CDR1 and CDR2: MGHRA, YSYEKL. This CDR3 is 16 amino acids long. The CDR3 DNA reads TGCGCCAGCAGCCAAGAGGAACTAGCGGGGGAAGATACGCAGTATTTT. Encoded protein: CASSQEELAGEDTQYF.

This chain links TRBV7-9 with TRBJ1-6, with 7 bases lining up with TRBD1. This CDR3 region has 14 residues. The germline CDR1 and CDR2 sequences are SEHNR and FQNEAQ (reference sequence). The trim removed 5 bases at V and 12 bases at J, leaving 10 bases unmatched. The CDR3 DNA is TGTGCCAGCAGCCCCCGACAGGGAAGGGGACCCCTCCACTTT. It translates to CASSPRQGRGPLHF.

This chain links TRBV2 with TRBJ2-2; 7 nucleotides match TRBD1. The CDR3 loop spans 14 amino acids. Germline CDR1 and CDR2: SNHLY and FYNNEI. Unmatched junction bases numbered 8, after V lost 10 bases and J lost 3 bases. The CDR3 region is CAKEGTDYTGELFF. CDR3 sequence (DNA): TGTGCCAAAGAGGGGACAGACTACACCGGGGAGCTGTTTTTT. The complete variable domain, with remaining parts taken from reference TRBV2 and TRBJ2-2, reads EPEVTQTPSHQVTQMGQEVILRCVPISNHLYFYWYRQILGQKVEFLVSFYNNEISEKSEIFDDQFSVERPDGSNFTLKIRSTKLEDSAMYFCAKEGTDYTGELFFGEGSRLTVL.

The chain couples TRBV7-2 to TRBJ2-5; tentatively, D is TRBD2 (6 bases). CDR1 is SGHTA, CDR2 FQGNSA, per germline. CDR3 length equals 16 residues. V lost 0 bases, J lost 4 bases, and 15 bases lay in between. This CDR3 is CASSLATLGGRETQYF. DNA for the CDR3: TGTGCCAGCAGCTTAGCCACCTTGGGGGGACGAGAGACCCAGTACTTC.

The rearrangement links TRBV19 to TRBJ1-1; D possibly corresponds to TRBD1 (6 bases). The CDR3 loop spans 15 amino acids. Germline V gives CDR1 LNHDA, CDR2 SQIVND (reference sequence). V was trimmed by 5 bases and J by 2 bases, leaving 15 bases between them. CDR3 loop: CASSSGVPINTEAFF. The CDR3 DNA reads TGTGCCAGTAGTTCAGGGGTTCCGATAAACACTGAAGCTTTCTTT.

This clone was found once. The rearrangement links TRBV9 to TRBJ1-6, with D tentatively TRBD1 (6 bases). V dropped 0 bases and J dropped 8 bases, with 9 bases sitting between them. The length of the CDR3 is 14 residues. Germline assignment: CDR1 SGDLS and CDR2 YYNGEE. In nucleotides, the CDR3 is TGTGCCAGCAGCGTAGGGTCAGGGGATTCACCCCTCCACTTT. This codes for CASSVGSGDSPLHF. Together with reference TRBV9 and TRBJ1-6, the CDR3 gives the full variable domain: DSGVTQTPKHLITATGQRVTLRCSPRSGDLSVYWYQQSLDQGLQFLIQYYNGEERAKGNILERFSAQQFPDLHSELNLSSLELGDSALYFCASSVGSGDSPLHFGNGTRLTVT.

The rearrangement uses TRBV27 and TRBJ2-3; 8 bases are shared with TRBD1. The ends lost 3 bases at V and 6 bases at J; junction bases unmatched: 5. This CDR3 region has 14 residues. Germline V gene sequence: CDR1 MNHEY, CDR2 SMNVEV (reference sequence). The CDR3 DNA sequence: TGTGCCAGCAGTTTGCCGGACAGGGATGATACGCAGTATTTT. Translating gives CASSLPDRDDTQYF.

The gene calls are TRBV4-1 and TRBJ2-7; TRBD1 agrees at 9 bases. The CDR3 is 15 amino acids. CDR1 and CDR2 (germline): MGHRA, YSYEKL. J gave up 1 base and V 4 bases, and 5 bases lay outside the gene matches. The chain's CDR3 is CASSPDRGISYEQYF. CDR3 sequence (DNA): TGCGCCAGCAGCCCTGACAGGGGGATTTCCTACGAGCAGTACTTC.

This clone was seen only a few times. The chain combines TRBV7-9 with TRBJ2-2; the match to TRBD2 covers 13 bases. Germline V lookup: CDR1 SEHNR, CDR2 FQNEAQ (reference sequence). This CDR3 has 16 residues. The V segment lost 5 bases and the J segment 5 bases; nucleotides outside the gene matches: 5. The CDR3 nucleotides are TGTGCCAGCAGCCCACCGACTAGCGGGGGGACCGGGGAGCTGTTTTTT. This gives the protein CASSPPTSGGTGELFF.

In its sample, this clone was seen once. The gene calls are TRBV5-6 and TRBJ2-5, with D possibly matching TRBD1 (6 bases). CDR1 and CDR2 (germline): SGHDT, YYEEEE. CDR3 length: 13 amino acids. The V end was cut by 4 bases, the J end by 3 bases, with 10 bases between. The CDR3 DNA sequence: TGTGCCAGCAGCCGCACAGGGAAAGAGACCCAGTACTTC. This translates into CASSRTGKETQYF.